A single sample gave rise to the 4 T cell receptor beta chains below, sequenced in a study of shared T cell receptors in the human thymus. The table came from immunoSEQ multiplex PCR; TCRdb's copy has only in-frame clones and leaves some out. The repertoire has roughly 710,000 clones, approximately 85% of them found once; the top ten carry roughly 0.01%. The data were also submitted as part of a second study, on human thymus T cells.

Sequences were obtained from thymocytes. The receptors stem from a girl in the first two years of life with a congenital heart defect.

The chain links TRBV7-2 to TRBJ1-1, with D unclear. Germline V gives CDR1 SGHTA, CDR2 FQGNSA. V was clipped by 5 bases and J by 3 bases, with 10 bases between them. The CDR3 length is 13 residues. CDR3 residues: CASSNRRDTEAFF. CDR3 DNA sequence: TGTGCCAGCAGCAACCGCCGGGACACTGAAGCTTTCTTT.

The V call is TRBV28, the J call TRBJ1-4; D may be TRBD1 (6 bases). This CDR3 contains 14 residues. The germline CDR1 and CDR2 sequences are MDHEN and SYDVKM. V was clipped by 2 bases and J by 8 bases, with 12 bases between them. CDR3 in DNA: TGTGCCAGCAGTTTAAACAGGGTGAGGGAAAAACTGTTTTTT. Translating it yields CASSLNRVREKLFF.

V and J are TRBV7-8 and TRBJ2-3; 9 bases align to TRBD2. With 5 bases clipped from V and 2 bases from J, the junction kept 17 bases outside the gene matches. Germline V gene data show CDR1 as SGHVS and CDR2 as FQNEAQ. This CDR3 is 19 amino acids long. CDR3 DNA: TGTGCCAGCAGCAAAGGAGATAGCGGGGGACACTACTCCACAGATACGCAGTATTTT. This encodes CASSKGDSGGHYSTDTQYF.

The chain carries TRBV5-4 and TRBJ2-1; 8 bases fit TRBD2. Trimming at V came to 3 bases and at J to 3 bases, leaving 11 bases not matched to a gene. The V gene's germline CDR1 is SGHNT and CDR2 YYREEE (reference sequence). The CDR3 covers 17 residues. The CDR3 protein is CASSSSRAGAIYNEQFF. The CDR3 region has the DNA TGTGCCAGCAGCTCCAGTCGAGCGGGGGCTATCTACAATGAGCAGTTCTTC.